This T cell receptor beta chain emerged from a study of response to subunit inactivated influenza vaccine. Points from the study as a whole: Seasonal influenza vaccination, on each occasion, was suggested by the authors to recruit few new T cells.

V lost 0 bases and J lost 7, with 19 bases in between. Germline loops: CDR1 SGDLS, CDR2 YYNGEE. This CDR3 region has 17 residues. This clonotype was recorded many times. Antigen unknown. TCRdb analysed the RT-PCR reads with MiXCR anew, one entry per CDR3 protein. The sample carries hundreds of thousands of distinct CDR3 sequences, under 9% recorded once. This clonotype was obtained from a man aged 50-75 years who received an inactivated influenza vaccine. The starting material was PBMCs from blood, obtained less than 30 months after vaccination. V and J are TRBV9 and TRBJ2-2; no firm D call. CDR3 in amino acids: CASSVGVTPVNGGELFF. DNA for the CDR3: TGTGCCAGCAGCGTAGGTGTGACTCCCGTTAATGGCGGGGAGCTGTTTTTT.